A selection of T cell receptor beta chains follows, all from one sample in a study of T-cell reconstitution after alpha-beta-depleted transplantation in children. Each CDR3 protein gets one entry after TCRdb re-called the PCR reads with MiXCR. The sample records a few hundred thousand distinct CDR3 sequences, around 27% being singletons. The source material was PBMCs, sampled before TCRalphabeta/CD19-depleted stem cell transplant. These receptors originate from a boy in the first two years of life with Wiskott-Aldrich syndrome, due to receive a stem cell transplant. CDR3s include the opening cysteine and the closing phenylalanine or tryptophan. The order of the fields is D gene, clone size, V gene, J gene, CDR3 protein, CDR3 DNA. A D gene is named only where the DNA matches it firmly. Only some rows state a clone size, as once, few, many or a class for expanded clones.

NA,once,TRBV12-3/TRBV12-4,TRBJ2-7,CASRRTPGEQYF,TGTGCCAGCAGGCGAACCCCGGGGGAGCAGTACTTC
TRBD1,few,TRBV9,TRBJ2-3,CASSLKTGGSTDTQYF,TGTGCCAGCAGCTTAAAGACAGGGGGAAGCACAGATACGCAGTATTTT
NA,few,TRBV20-1,TRBJ2-5,CSADQGPDGGQETQYF,TGCAGTGCTGACCAGGGACCGGATGGTGGTCAAGAGACCCAGTACTTC
TRBD2,NA,TRBV20-1,TRBJ2-5,CSASGASGTETQYF,TGCAGTGCTTCCGGGGCTAGCGGGACAGAGACCCAGTACTTC
TRBD2,NA,TRBV3-1,TRBJ2-1,CASSQPLTSGDLNEQFF,TGTGCCAGCAGCCAACCCTTGACTAGCGGGGATCTCAATGAGCAGTTCTTC
NA,NA,TRBV12-3/TRBV12-4,TRBJ2-1,CASSVVPNEQFF,TGTGCCAGCAGCGTGGTCCCCAATGAGCAGTTCTTC
NA,NA,TRBV24-1,TRBJ2-3,CATSDRTLTSGLTDTQYF,TGTGCCACCAGTGATCGGACGCTAACAAGCGGTCTCACAGATACGCAGTATTTT
NA,NA,TRBV4-1,TRBJ2-3,CASSRPGLTDTQYF,TGCGCCAGCAGCCGCCCCGGCCTCACAGATACGCAGTATTTT
TRBD2,NA,TRBV5-1,TRBJ2-5,CASSLGRTSGTVKETQYF,TGCGCCAGCAGCTTGGGCCGTACTAGCGGGACCGTAAAAGAGACCCAGTACTTC
TRBD2,few,TRBV12-3/TRBV12-4,TRBJ2-7,CASKSSGRLTYEQYF,TGTGCCAGCAAAAGTAGCGGGAGACTGACCTACGAGCAGTACTTC
NA,few,TRBV12-3/TRBV12-4,TRBJ2-1,CASSLLRLEQFF,TGTGCCAGCAGTTTACTCAGGCTTGAGCAGTTCTTC
NA,once,TRBV5-1,TRBJ2-1,CASSLGPTTYNEQFF,TGCGCCAGCAGCTTGGGACCGACAACCTACAATGAGCAGTTCTTC
NA,few,TRBV7-7,TRBJ2-5,CASSLEQASVTQYF,TGTGCCAGCAGCTTAGAACAGGCCTCGGTGACCCAGTACTTC
TRBD1,NA,TRBV7-8,TRBJ1-3,CASSLEGQGGNTIYF,TGTGCCAGCAGCTTAGAGGGACAGGGAGGAAACACCATATATTTT
NA,few,TRBV20-1,TRBJ1-5,CSAQTGFGSNQPQHF,TGCAGTGCCCAGACGGGGTTTGGAAGCAATCAGCCCCAGCATTTT
TRBD1,NA,TRBV20-1,TRBJ1-1,CSAPSPGQGDTEAFF,TGCAGTGCTCCCTCACCGGGACAGGGGGACACTGAAGCTTTCTTT
TRBD1,NA,TRBV4-2,TRBJ2-1,CASSTRDRDNEQFF,TGTGCCAGCAGCACAAGGGACAGGGACAATGAGCAGTTCTTC
NA,few,TRBV7-9,TRBJ1-5,CASSSQGLDQPQHF,TGTGCCAGCAGCTCACAGGGACTCGATCAGCCCCAGCATTTT
NA,few,TRBV6-5,TRBJ1-5,CASSYSSSNQPQHF,TGTGCCAGCAGTTACTCGTCCAGCAATCAGCCCCAGCATTTT
NA,few,TRBV9,TRBJ2-3,CASSPGGLGGTQYF,TGTGCCAGCAGCCCCGGAGGCCTCGGTGGTACGCAGTATTTT
NA,few,TRBV15,TRBJ2-1,CATSGRNRNRSYNEQFF,TGTGCCACCAGCGGCCGGAACAGGAATAGGTCCTACAATGAGCAGTTCTTC
NA,few,TRBV7-2,TRBJ1-2,CASSPVVLTSINGYTF,TGTGCCAGCAGCCCCGTGGTTCTAACTTCAATCAATGGCTACACCTTC
NA,few,TRBV4-1,TRBJ1-1,CASSQAGTGSILNTEAFF,TGCGCCAGCAGCCAAGCAGGCACAGGGAGTATCTTGAACACTGAAGCTTTCTTT
TRBD2,NA,TRBV6-4,TRBJ2-1,CASSEAGSYNEQFF,TGTGCCAGCAGTGAAGCGGGAAGTTACAATGAGCAGTTCTTC
NA,few,TRBV12-3/TRBV12-4,TRBJ2-1,CASKTLDFDEQFF,TGTGCCAGCAAAACCCTAGACTTCGATGAGCAGTTCTTC
NA,NA,TRBV5-3,TRBJ1-2,CARSWGYTF,TGTGCCAGAAGCTGGGGCTACACCTTC
NA,few,TRBV20-1,TRBJ2-5,CSASPGLQTQYF,TGCAGTGCTAGCCCGGGACTCCAGACCCAGTACTTC
TRBD2,NA,TRBV20-1,TRBJ2-2,CCARLTGTSGLDTGELFF,TGCTGTGCTAGATTGACCGGGACTAGCGGACTCGACACCGGGGAGCTGTTTTTT
NA,few,TRBV4-2,TRBJ2-4,CASSQEQGRSPKNIQYF,TGTGCCAGCAGCCAAGAACAGGGAAGGTCACCCAAAAACATTCAGTACTTC
TRBD2,NA,TRBV5-1,TRBJ2-1,CASSRNSGPTSNEQFF,TGCGCCAGCAGCCGCAATAGCGGGCCAACTTCCAATGAGCAGTTCTTC
NA,NA,TRBV12-3/TRBV12-4,TRBJ2-3,CASSLGHAHTQYF,TGTGCCAGCAGTTTAGGCCACGCGCATACGCAGTATTTT
TRBD2,NA,TRBV19,TRBJ2-1,CASSITTSGRTYNEQFF,TGTGCCAGTAGTATAACGACTAGCGGGAGAACTTACAATGAGCAGTTCTTC
NA,few,TRBV20-1,TRBJ1-5,CSADGQPQHF,TGCAGTGCTGACGGACAGCCCCAGCATTTT
TRBD2,few,TRBV9,TRBJ2-1,CASSPSPLAGVDNEQFF,TGTGCCAGCAGCCCCTCTCCACTAGCGGGAGTTGACAATGAGCAGTTCTTC
NA,few,TRBV4-2,TRBJ1-6,CASSQGDFSNRVKSPLHF,TGTGCCAGCAGCCAAGGGGATTTCTCGAACAGGGTAAAGTCACCCCTCCACTTT
TRBD1,few,TRBV5-4,TRBJ2-1,CASSERGPYNEQFF,TGTGCCAGCAGTGAAAGGGGGCCGTACAATGAGCAGTTCTTC
TRBD1,NA,TRBV29-1,TRBJ1-1,CSVSDRVGAEAFF,TGCAGCGTTTCCGACAGGGTAGGGGCTGAAGCTTTCTTT
NA,NA,TRBV10-3,TRBJ2-5,CAVRDNQETQYF,TGTGCCGTACGGGACAACCAAGAGACCCAGTACTTC
NA,few,TRBV20-1,TRBJ1-6,CSARLMNSPLHF,TGCAGTGCTAGACTCATGAATTCACCCCTCCACTTT
TRBD2,NA,TRBV4-1,TRBJ2-7,CASSPGLSGRSFSGYEQYF,TGCGCCAGCAGCCCAGGTCTGAGCGGGAGATCTTTTAGTGGGTACGAGCAGTACTTC
NA,NA,TRBV20-1,TRBJ1-5,CSARVGAGQPQHF,TGCAGTGCTAGAGTCGGGGCTGGTCAGCCCCAGCATTTT
NA,few,TRBV6-1,TRBJ2-7,CASRRSGPYEQYF,TGTGCCAGCAGGCGCAGCGGGCCGTACGAGCAGTACTTC
NA,NA,TRBV7-7,TRBJ2-5,CASSLGGTSKETQYF,TGTGCCAGCAGCTTAGGAGGGACTTCCAAAGAGACCCAGTACTTC
NA,few,TRBV11-2,TRBJ1-1,CASSAVGTEAFF,TGTGCCAGCAGCGCCGTGGGTACTGAAGCTTTCTTT
TRBD2,NA,TRBV5-1,TRBJ2-1,CASSLRPSGSPYNEQFF,TGCGCCAGCAGCTTACGTCCTAGCGGGAGTCCCTACAATGAGCAGTTCTTC